Listed below are T cell receptor beta chains from one sample, sequenced in a study of CD8 T cells in Susac syndrome. Each CDR3 protein gets one entry after TCRdb re-called the immunoSEQ multiplex PCR reads with MiXCR. The sample holds 160,000 or so distinct CDR3 sequences, 85% to 95% seen once. The sample taken for sequencing was CD4+ T cells from PBMCs. All receptors come from a human donor with Susac syndrome. Each CDR3 is given with its conserved first and last residue. D genes are given only for firm matches. Clone sizes are given selectively: once, few, many, or a class where the clone is expanded.

J gene	D gene	clone size	V gene	CDR3 DNA	CDR3 protein
TRBJ1-2	TRBD1	.	TRBV12-3/TRBV12-4	TGTGCCAGCAGTTTCGAGGGGGCGAGAGGCTACACCTTC	CASSFEGARGYTF
TRBJ2-7	TRBD2	few	TRBV9	TGTGCCAGCAGCGTAGGGGAGGGGCCCTACGAGCAGTACTTC	CASSVGEGPYEQYF
TRBJ2-3	.	.	TRBV18	TGTGCCAGCTCACCACGGGATTCGGATACGCAGTATTTT	CASSPRDSDTQYF
TRBJ2-3	.	.	TRBV4-3	TGCGCCAGCAGCCCAACGGTACACCGGGGCGATACGCAGTATTTT	CASSPTVHRGDTQYF
TRBJ1-5	.	.	TRBV3-1	TGTGCCAGCAGCCTAACCCCCAGGGGCCAGCCCCAGCATTTT	CASSLTPRGQPQHF
TRBJ2-5	.	.	TRBV24-1	TGTGCCACCAGTGAGGAGGAGGGAAATGTCAGAAACCAAGAGACCCAGTACTTC	CATSEEEGNVRNQETQYF
TRBJ2-7	.	.	TRBV6-5	TGTGCCAGCAGCCCGAACAGGGTGGGCTACGAGCAGTACTTC	CASSPNRVGYEQYF
TRBJ2-6	.	.	TRBV2	TGTGGAGGATCACTCTCTGGGGCCAACGTCCTGACTTTC	CGGSLSGANVLTF
TRBJ1-5	TRBD1	.	TRBV19	TGTGCCAGTAGTTCCCGGGACAGGGGCAACAATCAGCCCCAGCATTTT	CASSSRDRGNNQPQHF
TRBJ1-1	.	.	TRBV2	TGTGCCAGCAGTAAGGACAGTAACACTGAAGCTTTCTTT	CASSKDSNTEAFF
TRBJ1-5	TRBD1	.	TRBV4-1	TGCGCCAGCAGCCATCCAGGACAGGAGAAGGGGCAGCCCCAGCATTTT	CASSHPGQEKGQPQHF
TRBJ2-2	.	once	TRBV29-1	TGCAGCGTCCGGCAAGGGGTCACCGGGGAGCTGTTTTTT	CSVRQGVTGELFF
TRBJ2-1	.	.	TRBV4-1	TGCGCCAGCAGCCTCCGGGACTCTGAATTGTGGAATGAGCAGTTCTTC	CASSLRDSELWNEQFF
TRBJ2-3	.	.	TRBV11-1	TGTGCCAGCAGCTTCGGAGCGGCAAATCCTACAGATACGCAGTATTTT	CASSFGAANPTDTQYF
TRBJ2-4	.	.	TRBV5-4	TGTGCCAGCAGCTTTGGAGGCCAAACCAGGGGGGCTTCCAAAAACATTCAGTACTTC	CASSFGGQTRGASKNIQYF
TRBJ1-2	.	.	TRBV19	TGTGCCAGTAGTAGCTTTTTAAAGGGCTCTGGCTACACCTTC	CASSSFLKGSGYTF
TRBJ1-5	TRBD1	.	TRBV20-1	TGCAGTGCTGTGGACAGGGCAAGCAATCAGCCCCAGCATTTT	CSAVDRASNQPQHF
TRBJ1-5	TRBD1	.	TRBV30	TGTGCCTGGAGTGCGGGGACAGGGATCAGCAATCAGCCCCAGCATTTT	CAWSAGTGISNQPQHF
TRBJ1-2	.	.	TRBV29-1	TGCAGCGTTGAGGCAGGGGTGGGCTATGGCTACACCTTC	CSVEAGVGYGYTF
TRBJ2-1	TRBD2	once	TRBV4-2	TGTGCCAGCAGCCAAGATGGGGTAGCGGGACACAATGAGCAGTTCTTC	CASSQDGVAGHNEQFF
TRBJ1-1	.	.	TRBV12-3/TRBV12-4	TGTGCCAGCAGCCATGAAAGGGTGGGCACTGAAGCTTTCTTT	CASSHERVGTEAFF
TRBJ2-3	TRBD1	.	TRBV2	TGTGCCAGCAGTTGGGGACAGGGCACAGATACGCAGTATTTT	CASSWGQGTDTQYF
TRBJ2-7	TRBD1	.	TRBV29-1	TGCAGCGCAGGACAGGGGGGAACTTACGAGCAGTACTTC	CSAGQGGTYEQYF
TRBJ2-4	.	.	TRBV11-2	TGTGCCAGCAGAACGCTCGAGGGGAAAAACATTCAGTACTTC	CASRTLEGKNIQYF
TRBJ2-7	TRBD1	.	TRBV7-2	TGTGCCAGCAGCTTAGTTGGACAGGGGGCCTACGAGCAGTACTTC	CASSLVGQGAYEQYF
TRBJ2-3	.	.	TRBV6-5	TGTGCCAGCAGTTACTTCGCGGTCCCCGGGGCAGATACGCAGTATTTT	CASSYFAVPGADTQYF